This passage covers 5 T cell receptor beta chains from one sample sequenced in a study of T cells in women clearing cervical HPV infection. Produced via immunoSEQ multiplex PCR; TCRdb's table is partial and in-frame only. This sample contains 30,000 to 35,000 clones. Input material: blood buffy coat. Every receptor here comes from a woman between 18 and 75 years old with a cervical HPV16 infection that either progressed to CIN3+ or cleared (not recorded which).

The CDR3 loop is CASSLGDRLQETQYF. The sequenced part of the CDR3 DNA is TGCGCCAGCAGCTTGGGGGACAGACTCCAAGAGACC. This chain links TRBV5-1 with TRBJ2-5; 7 nucleotides agree with TRBD1. The sequenced fragment ends 3 residues before the CDR3 boundary, so the rest is inferred from the germline J gene. The CDR3 is made up of 15 amino acids. V shed 0 bases, J shed 1 base, and the junction held 3 bases outside the gene matches. Germline V CDR1 and CDR2: SGHRS, YFSETQ.

Notes on this clone: The read comes to an end 3 residues before the CDR3 does, leaving the germline J gene to fill in the end. The same CDR3 arises from other DNA sequences in this sample as well. The V call is TRBV5-1, the J call TRBJ2-3; a weak D match, TRBD1 (5 bases). Germline V gene sequence: CDR1 SGHRS, CDR2 YFSETQ. The CDR3 contains 13 residues. V dropped 4 bases and J dropped 3 bases, with 9 bases sitting between them. CDR3 DNA (partial): TGCGCCAGCAGCCTAACAGGTACAGATACG. This codes for CASSLTGTDT. The full CDR3 protein reads CASSLTGTDTQYF.

With regard to this clone: Coverage ceases 3 residues before the CDR3 finishes, and the germline J gene fills in the end. This chain links TRBV18 with TRBJ2-7; D is perhaps TRBD2 (6 bases). Per the germline V gene, CDR1 is KGHSH and CDR2 is LQKENI. Trimming left V 8 bases short and J 5 bases short, with 28 bases between. This CDR3 contains 17 residues. The sequenced part of the CDR3 DNA is TGTGCCAGCGCCCCGAGGCTAGCGAATCCCCCAATGGACGAG. Protein: CASAPRLANPPMDE. The CDR3 as a whole reads CASAPRLANPPMDEQYF.

Comment on this clone: The read comes to an end 3 residues before the CDR3 does, leaving the germline J gene to fill in the end. The J gene is TRBJ2-7, the V gene TRBV4-2; D is perhaps TRBD2 (6 bases). The germline gives CDR1 LGHNA, CDR2 YNFKEQ. V was clipped by 4 bases and J by 2 bases, with 21 bases between them. The CDR3 length is 17 residues. The sequenced CDR3 bases are TGTGCCAGCAGCCTGCCCCATAGCGGAGCCAGCCCCTACGAG. This sequence encodes CASSLPHSGASPYE. The CDR3 in full is CASSLPHSGASPYEQYF.

Notes on this clone: The read gets to within 3 residues of the CDR3 end, and the germline J gene fills in the rest. V is TRBV20-1 and J is TRBJ2-7, with TRBD2 identical over 8 bases. V trimming: 6 bases; J trimming: 5 bases; junction bases outside the gene matches: 15. Germline CDR1 and CDR2: DFQATT and SNEGSKA (reference sequence). The CDR3 is 15 residues long. CDR3 sequence reads: CSANGRSGSFDEQYF. CDR3 DNA (partial): TGCAGTGCCAATGGGCGGAGCGGGAGTTTTGACGAG.